This record concerns one T cell receptor beta chain sequence. No cognate antigen has been identified for it. Qualities for individual bases were not recorded, and no much larger clone is one base off. These data come from a study of cytomegalovirus exposure and HLA in healthy donors (dated by TCRdb to 2015 to 2018). Regarding the research as a whole: An earlier analysis of under 600 of the donors reported 250 to 350 Gb of sequence data and roughly 110 million unique TCR beta sequences from roughly 200 million T cells. An early release covering roughly 580 HLA-typed donors comprised about 300 gigabases of sequencing data and some 79 million unique TCR sequences. Of the 300 to 500 genotyped donors, roughly 80% were placed in the genetic ancestry cluster associated with self-reported Caucasian donors. The aim of the study was to test whether cataloging public T cell receptors could identify signatures of past pathogen exposure. Using immunosequencing, the study profiled T cell repertoires from 550 to 750 subjects and related those repertoires to cytomegalovirus serostatus. A separate validation cohort of roughly 120 different subjects was used in addition to the roughly 640-subject first cohort. High-throughput TCR immunosequencing, statistical association of individual TCRs with disease status, and machine learning were combined to predict cytomegalovirus infection status. In a later analysis, previously published TCR beta repertoires from fewer than 750 donors were re-analyzed and high-resolution HLA genotyping was added so that TCR occurrence patterns could be studied. The later analysis used no new phenotypic data to find candidate immune exposures, relying instead on TCR beta sequences and their occurrence across donors. An earlier analysis of roughly 600 of the donors used high-throughput TCR beta sequencing to judge whether each TCR beta V gene segment behaved as functional or pseudogenic. Donor age, sex, ethnicity and CMV serostatus were compiled together with the repertoire data. In a later genetic analysis, genome-wide SNP genotypes for about three fifths of the roughly 670 donors were used, and that subset was treated as a discovery cohort. Every repertoire in the discovery cohort had been generated on one and the same sequencing platform. HLA typing covered class I and class II loci at four-digit resolution. The number of donors typed differed by locus, with about 629-630 for A, B, C, DRB1 and DQB1, roughly 520 for DQA1, about 610 for DPA1, and around 450 for DPB1. Five DR-DQ haplotypes were handled as single units for association and clustering, since linkage in the cohort was strong. On average, 235,054 unique TCR beta nucleotide sequences were sequenced per donor among 300 to 500 genotyped donors of the cohort, with roughly 18% of those sequences being non-productive.

V gives up 2 bases and J gives up 0 bases, and the segment between their germline ends measures 8 bases. CDR1 and CDR2 were assigned from the germline V gene (reference sequence) as MNHNY and SVGAGI. Including the terminal cysteine and phenylalanine, the CDR3 comprises 15 residues. Only the CDR3 part of the read is kept: 45 bases, read in frame from the first base. The paper as a whole reports these results and caveats: The classifier was reported to diagnose cytomegalovirus status with high specificity and sensitivity in both the original and validation cohorts. The only immune exposure information available for the cohort was CMV serostatus. The authors suggested that the approach could potentially be generalized to other disease states and immunological phenotypes. Some IMGT-functional V segments, including TRBV6-2 and TRBV6-3, could not be told apart with the 87-base-pair reads, so those segments were excluded. Most CMV-associated TCR beta chains appeared to be HLA-restricted in a later analysis, and the HLA associations seemed to be driven largely by CMV exposure. In a later analysis, the rate of TCR association differed among HLA loci, with DRB1 alleles having the most associated TCRs and HLA-C alleles having the fewest. Most TCR sequences were observed very rarely across donors, whereas some public TCRs were present in many individuals. In a later analysis, several top co-occurrence clusters were reported to appear linked to parvovirus B19, influenza, CMV and Epstein-Barr virus. In an earlier analysis of 587 of the donors, most TCR beta V segments appeared in productive rearrangements about 87% or about 30% of the time, broadly matching IMGT annotations. The presence/absence analyses assumed that sequencing depth was roughly uniform across donors, and that assumption may not be true. A group of highly shared sequence variants was considered likely to be a technical artifact of the sequencing pipeline. In vitro tests confirmed that three of the cytomegalovirus-associated TCR beta chains recognize cytomegalovirus antigens. Because HLA typing was unavailable for some donors at each locus, only the typed subset was used in association tests. Specific HLA alleles were associated with roughly 16,000 TCR beta sequences at a false discovery rate of 0.05 in a later analysis. A further reported finding was that TCR beta sequences accurately predicted the HLA-A and HLA-B alleles for most subjects in the first cohort. When HLA alleles, especially DR and DQ, strongly co-occurred, attributing TCR associations to individual alleles was difficult. A later analysis found that HLA-associated TCR beta chains were more clonally expanded and had lower generation probabilities than equally common non-associated chains. The cohort was sequenced for TCR beta chains only, and without alpha or paired-chain data the features that could be detected were limited. An association between a missense DCLRE1C variant and V-gene and J-gene trimming of TCR beta chains was found in a later genetic analysis and replicated in an independent cohort. Correlated functional status among segregating V segments might be attributable to linkage disequilibrium, but an unknown experimental factor could not be ruled out. Compared with the approximately 670-donor mean, donors in an Asian-associated ancestry cluster had fewer N-insertions in productive TCRs, according to a later genetic analysis. Because counts were too low, roughly 16 rarely observed V segments, including chromosome 9 orphons, were left out of the earlier analysis of a few hundred of the donors. The study listed 164 TCR beta chains as associated with cytomegalovirus.

In total, roughly 670 healthy bone marrow donors made up the cohort. All cohort members were sampled while nominally healthy, although unrecorded immune exposures were likely present. The donor was CMV seronegative and was included in the group of around 320 seronegative cohort members. Every donor gave a peripheral blood sample, and the peripheral blood mononuclear cells from that sample were used for TCR beta sequencing. Genomic DNA was extracted from the blood cell samples with the Qiagen DNeasy Blood Extraction Kit. The library was prepared using the immunoSEQ multiplex PCR assay. The multiplex PCR relied on a mix of 60 forward primers for TCR Vbeta segments and 13 reverse primers for TCR Jbeta segments. The CDR3 region of rearranged TCR beta genes was amplified from genomic DNA by a multiplex PCR assay. The Illumina HiSeq System was used to sequence the amplified TCR beta libraries as 87-base-pair reads. As for the authors' bioinformatics: Across the 670 or so repertoires, a later analysis counted approximately 75 million unique TCR beta chains, 9 million to 14 million of which were shared by at least two donors. To remove PCR and sequencing errors, raw reads were error-corrected and collapsed into unique sequences using a nearest-neighbor algorithm that merged closely related sequences. CDR3 sequences were aligned to IMGT reference sequences to assign V, D and J gene segments. For a sequence to be retained, a match of at least six nucleotides was required to both a V gene segment and a J gene segment. A rearrangement counted as productive if the CDR3 had no stop codons and remained in frame with V and J, and every other rearrangement counted as non-productive. Following IMGT convention, CDR3 was defined as the stretch from the second conserved V-encoded cysteine up to the conserved J-encoded phenylalanine. The earlier analysis of more than 450 of the donors excluded sequences that lacked an unambiguous match to a single V gene segment. In an earlier analysis of several hundred of the donors, V segments were called functional above 56.7% productive rearrangements and were called segregating when the between-donor standard deviation exceeded 5%. A statistical classification framework was developed to diagnose cytomegalovirus status using the catalog of TCR beta chain sequences. A later analysis assigned V and J genes by comparing TCR nucleotide sequences with IMGT/GENE-DB human TR gene sequences. Using the TCRdist pipeline, a later analysis assigned CDR3 sequences along with most-parsimonious VDJ recombination scenarios. In a later analysis, every TCR beta chain was defined by the combination of its CDR3 amino acid sequence and its V-gene family, and reads without a unique V-gene family were dropped. As a way to deal with suspected cross-contamination and a sequencing artifact, a later analysis dropped roughly 620 nucleotide sequences that were highly shared and had low generation probability. In a later analysis, a clonal expansion index was calculated for each public chain from normalized within-repertoire ranks of inferred template counts. Generation probabilities in a later analysis came from a VDJ recombination model fitted to out-of-frame rearrangements, and those results were checked against IGoR. A later analysis scored TCR-TCR, TCR-HLA and TCR-CMV co-occurrence with hypergeometric tests, applying a repertoire-size bias correction to TCR pairs. A later analysis estimated false discovery rates by permuting HLA or CMV assignments 20 times. A later analysis grouped co-occurring TCRs with DBSCAN, adding TCRdist sequence similarity when clustering within HLA-allele-positive subsets. Co-occurrence clustering excluded repertoires with fewer than 30,000 or more than 120,000 public chains, plus five with anomalous nucleotide sharing. In its TCRdb copy, this immuneACCESS table keeps in-frame sequences only and misses some clones. Where compared with another copy, unresolved V genes explain less than half of these, and the others have no known cause. The DNA gave D and trimming, while V, J and clone size come from that table. The sample table holds about 120,000 clones, of which 70% to 80% were seen once. Clones ranked in the top ten supply 1.5% to 2% of the sample.

The receptor chain draws on TRBV6-6 and TRBJ2-1; the D gene is perhaps TRBD2, on 5 matching bases. The receptor was derived from a man between 18 and 29 years old in good health and CMV-seronegative. The specimen sequenced was PBMCs. The sequenced DNA: TGTGCCAGCAGTTACGCCGGGATCTCCTACAATGAGCAGTTCTTC. Translated, it gives CASSYAGISYNEQFF.